What follows are 9 T cell receptor beta chains derived from one specimen sequenced in a study of blood T cell repertoires in COVID-19. Only in-frame clones appear in the TCRdb table, and some are missing; sequencing was by immunoSEQ multiplex PCR. The sample consists of approximately 300,000 clones, 90% of them appearing once. The specimen sequenced was peripheral blood. The receptors stem from a woman aged 40 to 50 with COVID-19, enrolled during active disease.

This chain connects TRBV28 to TRBJ1-3; the D gene is possibly TRBD1 (6 bases). Per the germline V gene, CDR1 is MDHEN and CDR2 is SYDVKM. V dropped 9 bases and J dropped 1 base, with 13 bases sitting between them. The CDR3 is 14 residues long. This CDR3 is CARGIDRSGNTIYF. CDR3 coding DNA: TGTGCCAGAGGGATCGACAGGTCTGGAAACACCATATATTTT.

This chain joins TRBV19 and TRBJ2-1; 7 bases align to TRBD1. Germline V gene lookup returns CDR1 LNHDA and CDR2 SQIVND (reference sequence). Trimming removed 3 bases from V and 3 bases from J; junction bases left unmatched: 11. The CDR3 runs 17 residues. CDR3 sequence reads: CASSIKSTGWYYNEQFF. The CDR3 coding sequence is TGTGCCAGTAGTATCAAGTCGACAGGGTGGTACTACAATGAGCAGTTCTTC. The full variable domain, rest sourced from reference TRBV19 and TRBJ2-1, is DGGITQSPKYLFRKEGQNVTLSCEQNLNHDAMYWYRQDPGQGLRLIYYSQIVNDFQKGDIAEGYSVSREKKESFPLTVTSAQKNPTAFYLCASSIKSTGWYYNEQFFGPGTRLTVL.

J is TRBJ2-3 and V is TRBV28; 7 bases line up with TRBD2. Germline trimming cut 2 bases from V and 4 bases from J; bases unmatched to any gene: 6. CDR1 and CDR2 (germline): MDHEN, SYDVKM. CDR3 length: 15 residues. The CDR3: CASSLASTSPDTQYF. The CDR3 DNA reads TGTGCCAGCAGTTTAGCTTCGACTAGCCCAGATACGCAGTATTTT.

The chain employs TRBV4-3 and TRBJ2-1, with 8 positions matching TRBD2. The junction had 6 bases not matched to a gene; V was cut back by 2 bases and J by 6 bases. The CDR3 is 15 residues long. Germline V gene lookup returns CDR1 LGHNA and CDR2 YSLEER. The CDR3 DNA follows: TGCGCCAGCAGCCAAACTAGCGGCCCCCTCAATGAGCAGTTCTTC. It yields the protein CASSQTSGPLNEQFF.

The J gene is TRBJ2-1, the V gene TRBV30; D possibly corresponds to TRBD2 (6 bases). V dropped 3 bases and J dropped 6 bases, with 15 bases sitting between them. The CDR3 spans 14 residues. Looked up from germline, CDR1 is GTSNPN and CDR2 is SVGIG (reference sequence). The CDR3 region is CAWRTGAASNEQFF. The CDR3, as DNA: TGTGCCTGGAGAACGGGAGCAGCGTCCAATGAGCAGTTCTTC.

This chain links TRBV9 with TRBJ2-2, with 8 bases that match TRBD2. Unmatched junction bases numbered 7, after V lost 0 bases and J lost 3 bases. The germline gives CDR1 SGDLS, CDR2 YYNGEE. This CDR3 region has 17 residues. CDR3 sequence reads: CASSVAPSGSDTGELFF. The DNA of the CDR3 is TGTGCCAGCAGCGTAGCTCCCAGCGGGAGTGACACCGGGGAGCTGTTTTTT. Supplemented by reference TRBV9 and TRBJ2-2, the full variable domain reads DSGVTQTPKHLITATGQRVTLRCSPRSGDLSVYWYQQSLDQGLQFLIQYYNGEERAKGNILERFSAQQFPDLHSELNLSSLELGDSALYFCASSVAPSGSDTGELFFGEGSRLTVL.

The genes are TRBV5-4 and TRBJ1-1, with 7 bases that match TRBD1. Germline CDR1 SGHNT, CDR2 YYREEE (reference sequence). After removal of 3 bases from V and 4 bases from J, the junction contained 6 bases not matched to a gene. The CDR3 is 14 residues long. CDR3 DNA sequence: TGTGCCAGCAGCTCCTCAGGGGGTTCCACTGAAGCTTTCTTT. It specifies CASSSSGGSTEAFF.

The chain is built from TRBV11-2 and TRBJ1-2; 9 bases map to TRBD1. In germline, CDR1 is SGHAT, CDR2 FQNNGV. V was clipped by 5 bases and J by 7 bases; unmatched bases: 5. The CDR3 is made up of 13 amino acids. DNA for the CDR3: TGTGCCAGCAGCCTGACGGACAGGGGTGGCTACACCTTC. This encodes CASSLTDRGGYTF.

CDR3 bases: TGCAGCGTCCAATTGGGGACAGCAACTGGAAACACCATATATTTT. This translates into CSVQLGTATGNTIYF. The chain recombines TRBV29-1 with TRBJ1-3, with TRBD1 matching 7 bases. The CDR3 is 15 amino acids. CDR1 is SQVTM and CDR2 is ANQGSEA in the germline V gene. After removal of 6 bases from V and 2 bases from J, the junction contained 10 bases not matched to a gene.